The clone carrying this TCR beta chain turned up a few times. Per germline, CDR1 SGHRS and CDR2 YFSETQ. V was shortened by 3 bases and J by 2 bases, with 16 bases between the two germline ends. The CDR3 is 16 amino acids. Enrolled through a virtual design, the participants were between 18 and 89 years of age and came from around 25 US areas. Assay used: immunoSEQ multiplex PCR; TCRdb lists only in-frame clones, some missing. The data contain roughly 360,000 clones, approximately 90% of them singletons. These data originate in a study of blood T cell repertoires in COVID-19. Study in general: There were acute and convalescent COVID-19 samples, and they came from the United States, Italy and Spain.

J is TRBJ2-3 and V is TRBV5-1; D perhaps matches TRBD1 (5 bases). Sequencing used PBMCs or T cells enriched from blood (not recorded which). The clonotype originates from a woman younger than 45 with acute COVID-19. The CDR3 loop is CASSYYWGQVTDTQYF. The CDR3 nucleotides are TGCGCCAGCAGCTACTATTGGGGCCAGGTCACAGATACGCAGTATTTT.